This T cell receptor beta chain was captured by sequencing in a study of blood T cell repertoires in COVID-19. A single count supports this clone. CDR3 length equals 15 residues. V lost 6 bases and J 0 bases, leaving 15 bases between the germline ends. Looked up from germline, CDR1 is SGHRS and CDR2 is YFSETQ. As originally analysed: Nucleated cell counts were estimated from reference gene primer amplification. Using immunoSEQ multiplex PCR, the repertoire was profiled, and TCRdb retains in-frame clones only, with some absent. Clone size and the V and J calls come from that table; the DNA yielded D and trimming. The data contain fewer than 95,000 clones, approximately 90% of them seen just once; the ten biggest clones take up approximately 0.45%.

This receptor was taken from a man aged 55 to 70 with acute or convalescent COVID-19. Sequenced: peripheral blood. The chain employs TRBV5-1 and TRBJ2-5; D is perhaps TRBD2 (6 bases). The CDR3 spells CASTRGLANQETQYF. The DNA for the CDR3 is TGCGCCAGCACCCGAGGGCTAGCGAACCAAGAGACCCAGTACTTC.